One T cell receptor beta chain is described in this entry. This sample is drawn from a study of blood T cell repertoires in COVID-19. Whole-study context: The origin of the acute and convalescent COVID-19 samples was the United States, Italy and Spain.

Trimming took 2 bases from V and 3 from J; bases not matched to a gene: 4. This CDR3 has 14 residues. Germline CDR1 reads GTSNPN; CDR2 reads SVGIG (reference sequence). Some clones are missing from TCRdb's copy, which holds only in-frame ones; the method was immunoSEQ multiplex PCR. The table lists around 340,000 clones, 83% of them singletons. The sequence was obtained from a man aged 25-40 years with active or convalescent COVID-19. V is TRBV30 and J is TRBJ1-5; 7 positions agree with TRBD1. Sequencing was performed on peripheral blood. This CDR3 reads CAWSRGQHNQPQHF. For the CDR3, the DNA is TGTGCCTGGAGTAGGGGACAGCACAATCAGCCCCAGCATTTT.